One sample yielded the 22 T cell receptor beta chains listed below, sequenced in a study of cytomegalovirus exposure and HLA in healthy donors. The PCR used 60 Vbeta and 13 Jbeta primers. Using immunoSEQ multiplex PCR, the repertoire was profiled, and TCRdb retains in-frame clones only, with some absent. Here the sample spans about 140,000 clones, 88% being singletons. The sequenced material came from PBMCs. These receptor sequences come from a woman aged 40-49 years in good health and CMV-seronegative.

The J gene is TRBJ2-2, the V gene TRBV2; TRBD1 matches 9 bases. CDR1 is SNHLY, CDR2 FYNNEI, per germline. Germline trimming cut 6 bases from V and 5 bases from J; bases unmatched to any gene: 4. The CDR3 extends over 14 amino acids. The CDR3 DNA sequence: TGTGCCAGCAGCCGACAGGGGGGGACCGGGGAGCTGTTTTTT. Protein product: CASSRQGGTGELFF.

The rearrangement uses TRBV5-1 and TRBJ2-4; 13 positions agree with TRBD2. The CDR3 length is 15 residues. CDR1 and CDR2 (germline): SGHRS, YFSETQ. The junction had 5 bases not matched to a gene; V was cut back by 4 bases and J by 7 bases. The DNA of the CDR3 is TGCGCCAGCAGCCCCGGACTAGCGGGAGCGAACATTCAGTACTTC. Its protein is CASSPGLAGANIQYF.

The chain combines TRBV6-5 with TRBJ1-5, with D possibly being TRBD1 (5 bases). This CDR3 has 14 residues. The ends were cut back, 6 bases at V and 9 bases at J, with 18 bases in the middle. Germline lookup yields CDR1 MNHEY and CDR2 SVGAGI. The CDR3, as DNA: TGTGCCAGCAGGACAGACAGATTAACGGGGCCCCAGCATTTT. Its translation: CASRTDRLTGPQHF.

The rearrangement joins TRBV13 to TRBJ2-1; 7 bases fit TRBD1. The CDR3 length is 14 residues. After removal of 8 bases from V and 10 bases from J, the junction contained 14 bases not matched to a gene. Germline CDR1 is PRHDT and CDR2 is FYEKMQ (reference sequence). CDR3 DNA sequence: TGTGCCAGCCAAGACAGGGTACGGATAGGGGAGCAGTTCTTC. Translating gives CASQDRVRIGEQFF.

Written as DNA, the CDR3 is TGTGCCTGGAGTCCGGGACAGGGGCCCTCTGGAAACACCATATATTTT. It translates to CAWSPGQGPSGNTIYF. The chain links TRBV30 to TRBJ1-3, with 10 positions matching TRBD1. The CDR3 has 16 amino acids. V lost 2 bases to trimming and J lost 0 bases; unmatched junction nucleotides: 4. Germline V gene lookup returns CDR1 GTSNPN and CDR2 SVGIG (reference sequence).

The sample holds a few counts of this clone. The V call is TRBV5-4, the J call TRBJ2-1, with 8 nucleotides matching TRBD2. Trimming cost V 0 bases and J 0 bases; bases outside gene matches: 2. The germline V gene encodes CDR1 SGHNT and CDR2 YYREEE (reference sequence). The CDR3 length is 16 residues. CDR3 amino acids: CASSLGLAGSYNEQFF. The CDR3 bases are TGTGCCAGCAGCTTGGGCCTAGCGGGCTCCTACAATGAGCAGTTCTTC.

The chain joins TRBV7-9 to TRBJ2-5; TRBD1 might be the D (5 bases). Trimming removed 1 base from V and 5 bases from J, with 14 bases in between. Germline loops: CDR1 SEHNR, CDR2 FQNEAQ (reference sequence). This CDR3 comprises 15 residues. The DNA of the CDR3 is TGTGCCAGCAGCTTAGAACCAGGGCTGAAGGAGACCCAGTACTTC. Its protein is CASSLEPGLKETQYF.

The gene calls are TRBV11-3 and TRBJ2-1; TRBD2 aligns across 7 bases. Germline CDR1 and CDR2: SGHNT and YENEEA. This CDR3 contains 16 residues. Trimming at V came to 3 bases and at J to 12 bases, leaving 17 bases not matched to a gene. The CDR3 is CASSLSGDLKSTGQFF. The CDR3 DNA reads TGTGCCAGCAGCTTGAGCGGGGACCTAAAGTCTACGGGGCAGTTCTTC.

This clone turned up a few times. This chain uses TRBV7-8 with TRBJ2-5, with a possible D match to TRBD1 (6 bases). Trimming shortened V by 5 bases and J by 5 bases, and 15 bases separated the two germline ends. The CDR3 sequence is 14 residues long. Germline values: CDR1 SGHVS, CDR2 FQNEAQ. As DNA, the CDR3 is TGTGCCAGCAGCCTACGGGACACGGCGGAGACCCAGTACTTC. It translates to CASSLRDTAETQYF. Full variable domain (missing parts from reference TRBV7-8 and TRBJ2-5): GAGVSQSPRYKVAKRGQDVALRCDPISGHVSLFWYQQALGQGPEFLTYFQNEAQLDKSGLPSDRFFAERPEGSVSTLKIQRTQQEDSAVYLCASSLRDTAETQYFGPGTRLLVL.

This chain uses TRBV30 with TRBJ1-1, with D unclear. CDR1 and CDR2 (germline): GTSNPN, SVGIG (reference sequence). Deletions cut 0 bases from V and 9 bases from J, with 8 bases between. The CDR3 spans 11 residues. This CDR3 is CAWSVAAQAFF. CDR3 DNA sequence: TGTGCCTGGAGTGTTGCCGCGCAAGCTTTCTTT.

V is TRBV30 and J is TRBJ2-6; D gene ambiguous. V lost 3 bases to trimming and J lost 1 base, with 7 bases between them. The CDR3 is made up of 14 amino acids. Germline V gene data show CDR1 as GTSNPN and CDR2 as SVGIG (reference sequence). CDR3 coding DNA: TGTGCCTGGAGAGTGGAGTCTGGGGCCAACGTCCTGACTTTC. This gives the protein CAWRVESGANVLTF. The entire variable domain, with the rest obtained from reference TRBV30 and TRBJ2-6, is as follows: SQTIHQWPATLVQPVGSPLSLECTVEGTSNPNLYWYRQAAGRGLQLLFYSVGIGQISSEVPQNLSASRPQDRQFILSSKKLLLSDSGFYLCAWRVESGANVLTFGAGSRLTVL.

A remark on this clone: At the DNA level, this CDR3 is encoded by other sequences in the same sample as well. The chain couples TRBV27 to TRBJ2-1, with TRBD2 matching 13 bases. Germline loops: CDR1 MNHEY, CDR2 SMNVEV (reference sequence). Unmatched junction bases numbered 1, after V lost 2 bases and J lost 6 bases. The CDR3 length is 15 residues. In DNA, the CDR3 is TGTGCCAGCAGTTTAGGACTAGCGGGGGTCAATGAGCAGTTCTTC. Translating it yields CASSLGLAGVNEQFF.

The chain carries TRBV5-4 and TRBJ1-1, with D perhaps matching TRBD1 (6 bases). The V end was cut by 0 bases, the J end by 13 bases, with 16 bases between. CDR1 SGHNT and CDR2 YYREEE come from the germline V gene (reference sequence). The CDR3 spans 13 residues. The DNA for the CDR3 is TGTGCCAGCAGCTTGGTAGGGGACCCAGGGGTTTTCTTT. Residues: CASSLVGDPGVFF.

The chain combines TRBV21-1 with TRBJ2-5; the table's TRBD1 call for D was not verified on the DNA. TRBV21-1 is described as a pseudogene. CDR3 length: 16 residues. The CDR3 DNA follows: TGTGCCAGCAGCAAAGGGGTCAGGGATAAGGGAGAGACCCAGTACTTC. Protein sequence: CASSKGVRDKGETQYF.

V usage is TRBV7-2 and J usage is TRBJ2-5; tentatively, D is TRBD1 (6 bases). Trimming shortened V by 4 bases and J by 4 bases, and 16 bases separated the two germline ends. The germline V gene encodes CDR1 SGHTA and CDR2 FQGNSA. The CDR3 extends over 15 amino acids. The CDR3 is CASSWRTGFGETQYF. In nucleotides, the CDR3 is TGTGCCAGCAGCTGGAGAACAGGGTTCGGAGAGACCCAGTACTTC.

This chain joins TRBV15 and TRBJ2-7, with 7 bases lining up with TRBD1. Germline V gives CDR1 LNHNV, CDR2 YYDKDF (reference sequence). The CDR3 spans 15 residues. Trimming cost V 3 bases and J 3 bases; bases outside gene matches: 8. The CDR3 is CATSSQPGTVYEQYF. As DNA, the CDR3 is TGTGCCACCAGCAGTCAACCAGGGACAGTCTACGAGCAGTACTTC.

In its sample, this clone was seen once. CDR3 in DNA: TGTGCCCGGACAAGATCGGCGAACACCGGGGAGCTGTTTTTT. Its protein is CARTRSANTGELFF. This sequence joins TRBV28 and TRBJ2-2, with a tentative D call TRBD1 (5 bases). The V gene's germline CDR1 is MDHEN and CDR2 SYDVKM. Deletions cut 11 bases from V and 0 bases from J, with 13 bases between. The CDR3 is 14 amino acids.

A single count supports this clone. The CDR3 sequence: CALGQDRGGEQYF. CDR3 bases: TGCGCCTTAGGTCAGGACAGGGGTGGCGAGCAGTACTTC. The chain employs TRBV10-2 and TRBJ2-5, with 9 bases matching TRBD1. The J call may be in error: the DNA end matches TRBJ2-7 better. The length of the CDR3 is 13 residues. The germline CDR1 and CDR2 sequences are WSHSY and SAAADI.

The genes are TRBV19 and TRBJ2-5; D not certain. CDR1 LNHDA and CDR2 SQIVND come from the germline V gene (reference sequence). Trimming pared 5 bases from V and 5 bases from J, leaving 15 bases between. The CDR3 runs to 14 residues. Here the CDR3 reads CASSLAGEVETQYF. The CDR3, as DNA: TGTGCCAGTAGTCTCGCCGGTGAGGTGGAGACCCAGTACTTC.

This sequence joins TRBV7-2 and TRBJ2-2; possibly TRBD1 for D (5 bases). The CDR3 totals 14 residues. Per the germline V gene, CDR1 is SGHTA and CDR2 is FQGNSA. Trimming pared 0 bases from V and 7 bases from J, leaving 9 bases between. The DNA for the CDR3 is TGTGCCAGCAGCTTAGCGCAAGGGGACGGGGAGCTGTTTTTT. It encodes CASSLAQGDGELFF.

In DNA, the CDR3 is TGTGCCAGCAGCTTGAGCTCAGGGGTCCCCTACGAGCAGTACTTC. It yields the protein CASSLSSGVPYEQYF. The chain is built from TRBV5-5 and TRBJ2-7; TRBD1 might be the D (6 bases). The CDR3 loop spans 15 amino acids. The V gene lost 1 base and the J gene lost 2 bases, with 13 bases spanning the gap. CDR1 SGHKS and CDR2 YYEKEE come from the germline V gene (reference sequence).

The rearrangement joins TRBV4-2 to TRBJ2-1; D call uncertain. Germline V gene data show CDR1 as LGHNA and CDR2 as YNFKEQ. Trimming took off 4 bases at V and 5 bases at J, with 12 bases between the two ends. This CDR3 region has 14 residues. This CDR3 reads CASSRGGVDNEQFF. The CDR3 coding sequence is TGTGCCAGCAGCCGCGGTGGAGTGGACAATGAGCAGTTCTTC.